This T cell receptor beta chain was captured by sequencing in a study of cytomegalovirus exposure and HLA in healthy donors. As for the study in general: Of all 400 or so donors who were genotyped, about 84% belonged to the Caucasian-associated ancestry cluster.

There were likely unrecorded immune exposures, though donors were nominally healthy when sampled. Vbeta (60) and Jbeta (13) primers were used in the PCR. Profiling relied on immunoSEQ multiplex PCR, and the TCRdb table lists in-frame clones only, not all of them. Counted here are 150,000 to 200,000 clones, roughly 79% occurring once; the ten biggest clones make up approximately 1.5%. This clone has only a few counts. The target antigen is unknown. This CDR3 is built from 16 residues. Trimming cost V 1 base and J 7 bases; bases outside gene matches: 10. Germline lookup yields CDR1 MDHEN and CDR2 SYDVKM. Study-wide points: In vitro work confirmed that a few CMV-associated chains recognize CMV antigens.

The genes are TRBV28 and TRBJ1-2; the match to TRBD1 covers 9 bases. The source is a man in his forties or fifties in good health and CMV-seronegative. The sequencing sample was made of PBMCs. CDR3 nucleotides: TGTGCCAGCAGTTTATTGGACAGGGGAATGGTGGGTGGCTACACCTTC. Translation gives CASSLLDRGMVGGYTF.